These T cell receptor beta chains were read from a single sample in a study of blood T cells in healthy people across ages. TCRdb reanalysed the 5' RACE reads using MiXCR and keeps one entry per CDR3 protein. The sample lists 600,000 to 800,000 distinct CDR3 sequences, over 20% occurring once. The specimen was blood. Receptors originate from a man aged 65 to 79 in good health. The CDR3 runs from the conserved cysteine through the conserved F or W. Fields, in order: D gene, J gene, clone size, V gene, CDR3 DNA, CDR3 protein. D genes are given only for firm matches. Clone size appears in some rows only: once, few, many, or a class for an expanded clone.

-	TRBJ2-1	-	TRBV5-4	TGTGCCAGCAGCTTCGCGGGTGCCTACAATGGGCAGTTCTTC	CASSFAGAYNGQFF
-	TRBJ2-7	few	TRBV28	TGTGCCAGCAGTTTTGGGCAACAACGGGAGCAGTACTTC	CASSFGQQREQYF
TRBD1	TRBJ2-4	many	TRBV5-6	TGTGCCAGCAGCCACGGGACAGGGTCGGCCAAAAACATTCAGTACTTC	CASSHGTGSAKNIQYF
TRBD1	TRBJ2-7	-	TRBV5-1	TGCGCCAGCAGCTTGGGGACAGGAGTCTCCTACGAGCAGTACTTC	CASSLGTGVSYEQYF
TRBD2	TRBJ2-1	-	TRBV28	TGTGCCAGCAGCGGGACTAGCGGGAGGCCCTACAATGAGCAGTTCTTC	CASSGTSGRPYNEQFF
-	TRBJ2-5	few	TRBV5-4	TGTGCCAGCAGCCTCATTACGCTAGAGACCCAGTACTTC	CASSLITLETQYF
-	TRBJ2-2	few	TRBV12-3/TRBV12-4	TGTGCCAGCAGCACAGACATTCCCGGGGAGCTGTTTTTT	CASSTDIPGELFF
TRBD2	TRBJ2-3	-	TRBV18	TGTGCCAGCTCCCCTTTGGGTAGCGGGAGTGCAGATACGCAGTATTTT	CASSPLGSGSADTQYF
-	TRBJ2-7	few	TRBV7-8	TGTGCCAGCAGCCTTCGAACGACCTACGAGCAGTACTTC	CASSLRTTYEQYF
-	TRBJ2-1	-	TRBV5-1	TGCGCCAGCAGCTTGGATTCCGGGGGCGAGCGGCAGTTCTTC	CASSLDSGGERQFF
-	TRBJ2-3	-	TRBV20-1	TGCAGTGCTAGGGACCCCTCCGTGGATACGCAGTATTTT	CSARDPSVDTQYF
-	TRBJ2-1	-	TRBV29-1	TGCAGCGTTGCGGTTTACAATGAGCAGTTCTTC	CSVAVYNEQFF
TRBD2	TRBJ2-7	-	TRBV20-1	TGCAGTGCTAGAGATCCCACTAGCGGGTCCTCCTACGAGCAGTACTTC	CSARDPTSGSSYEQYF
-	TRBJ2-3	-	TRBV5-1	TGCGCCAGCAGCACAACAGGGTTTGATACGCAGTATTTT	CASSTTGFDTQYF
-	TRBJ1-4	-	TRBV3-1	TGTGCCAGCAGCCAATCTAGCGAAAAACTGTTTTTT	CASSQSSEKLFF
-	TRBJ2-5	-	TRBV5-6	TGTGCCAGCAGTCTCGGGTGGGAAGAGACCCAGTACTTC	CASSLGWEETQYF
-	TRBJ1-5	-	TRBV19	TGTGCCAGGACAATGGTCCGGGAAAATAGCAATCAGCCCCAGCATTTT	CARTMVRENSNQPQHF
TRBD1	TRBJ1-5	-	TRBV20-1	TGCAGTGCTAGTACAGGGGGCTACAATCAGCCCCAGCATTTT	CSASTGGYNQPQHF
-	TRBJ2-1	few	TRBV14	TGTGCCAGCAGCCAAGCGAGGGCAGGAAGGAACAATGAGCAGTTCTTC	CASSQARAGRNNEQFF
-	TRBJ1-1	few	TRBV3-1	TGTGCCAGCAGCCGCGCCCGGGCAGGGATAAACACTGAAGCTTTCTTT	CASSRARAGINTEAFF
TRBD2	TRBJ2-1	many	TRBV7-6	TGTGCCAGCAGCTTAGTTAGCGGGGCCTACAATGAGCAGTTCTTC	CASSLVSGAYNEQFF
-	TRBJ2-7	-	TRBV5-6	TGTGCCAGCAGACGCTGGGGGGCCTACGAGCAGTACTTC	CASRRWGAYEQYF
TRBD2	TRBJ2-1	few	TRBV20-1	TGCAGTGCTTATCCGCGGGAGAGCTACAATGAGCAGTTCTTC	CSAYPRESYNEQFF
-	TRBJ2-1	few	TRBV5-1	TGCGCCAGCAGCCAGGACATTAGCTCCTACAATGAGCAGTTCTTC	CASSQDISSYNEQFF
TRBD1	TRBJ1-1	few	TRBV9	TGTGCCAGCAGCGTAGTGGGCCAGGGGGCCTCCGAAGCTTTCTTT	CASSVVGQGASEAFF
-	TRBJ2-7	-	TRBV7-9	TGTGCCAGCAGCTTTGGAGGGGGCGGCCCCTACGAGCAGTACTTC	CASSFGGGGPYEQYF
TRBD1	TRBJ1-1	-	TRBV3-1	TGTGCCAGCAGCCAAGTGGAGACAGGGGGTGAAGCTTTCTTT	CASSQVETGGEAFF
-	TRBJ1-1	-	TRBV28	TGTGCCAGCACCCCGGGGACTGAAGCTTTCTTT	CASTPGTEAFF
-	TRBJ2-5	-	TRBV20-1	TGCAGTGCTAGATGGCAAGAGACCCAGTACTTC	CSARWQETQYF
-	TRBJ1-1	many	TRBV6-6	TGTGCCAGCATCCCGGGCACTGAAGCTTTCTTT	CASIPGTEAFF
-	TRBJ2-3	many	TRBV11-2	TGTGCCAGCAAGGGGAGTACGCAGTATTTT	CASKGSTQYF
-	TRBJ2-5	-	TRBV7-9	TGTGCCAGCAGCCAGAGACCAAAGGGGGACACCGGAGAGACCCAGTACTTC	CASSQRPKGDTGETQYF
TRBD1	TRBJ2-7	many	TRBV28	TGTGCCAGCAGTTCTGTTAGGGGGCAAGTCTACGAGCAGTACTTC	CASSSVRGQVYEQYF
-	TRBJ2-4	-	TRBV3-1	TGTGCCAGCAGCCAAGATTCAGCGGGCATTCAGTACTTC	CASSQDSAGIQYF
-	TRBJ1-1	-	TRBV15	TGTGCCACCAGCAGAGGACCAACAGGCGACCTCGCTGAAGCTTTCTTT	CATSRGPTGDLAEAFF
-	TRBJ1-3	-	TRBV2	TGTGCCAGCAGTGAAGCGCTGGGGTTGGGGAACACCATATATTTT	CASSEALGLGNTIYF
-	TRBJ1-1	-	TRBV20-1	TGCAGTGCGGCTAATATTGACGCAGATTGGAACACTGAAGCTTTCTTT	CSAANIDADWNTEAFF
-	TRBJ2-3	-	TRBV28	TGTGCCAGCGCCGGAATGAGCCGGGACACCTACACAGATACGCAGTATTTT	CASAGMSRDTYTDTQYF
-	TRBJ1-6	-	TRBV20-1	TGCAGTGCTAGACGACAGAATTCACCCCTCCACTTT	CSARRQNSPLHF
-	TRBJ2-5	-	TRBV25-1	TGTGCCAGCAGTGCCCACGGGACACACCAAGAGACCCAGTACTTC	CASSAHGTHQETQYF
-	TRBJ1-2	few	TRBV18	TGTGCCAGCTCACCGCTTGGGGCCTATGGCTACACCTTC	CASSPLGAYGYTF
-	TRBJ2-1	few	TRBV20-1	TGCAGTGCTAGAGGGACAGTCGATGAGCAGTTCTTC	CSARGTVDEQFF
TRBD1	TRBJ2-2	many	TRBV7-6	TGTGCCAGCAGCCCGGGACAGCGGAACACCGGGGAGCTGTTTTTT	CASSPGQRNTGELFF
-	TRBJ2-2	few	TRBV7-9	TGTGCCAGCAGCATTCCGAGGAACCAGAGGTCCACCGGGGAGCTGTTTTTT	CASSIPRNQRSTGELFF
TRBD2	TRBJ2-1	few	TRBV20-1	TGCAGTGCTCTAAAGGCTAGCGGGAGCAATGAGCAGTTCTTC	CSALKASGSNEQFF